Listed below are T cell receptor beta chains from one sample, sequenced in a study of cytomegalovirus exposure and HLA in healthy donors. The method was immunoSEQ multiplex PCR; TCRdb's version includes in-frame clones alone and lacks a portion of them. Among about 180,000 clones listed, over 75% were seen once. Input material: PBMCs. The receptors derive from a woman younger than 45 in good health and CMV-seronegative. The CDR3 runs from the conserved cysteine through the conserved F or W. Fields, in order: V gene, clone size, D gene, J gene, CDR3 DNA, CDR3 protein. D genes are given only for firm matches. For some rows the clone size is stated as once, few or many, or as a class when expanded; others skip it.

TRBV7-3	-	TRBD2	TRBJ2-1	TGTGCCAGCAGCCAACCACTAGCGGGGGGAAACAATGAGCAGTTCTTC	CASSQPLAGGNNEQFF
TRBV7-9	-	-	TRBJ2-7	TGTGCCAGCAGCTTAGTAGGCGGCCGGGGTAGCTCCTACGAGCAGTACTTC	CASSLVGGRGSSYEQYF
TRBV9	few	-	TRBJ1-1	TGTGCCAGCAGCGTCGTCAACACTGAAGCTTTCTTT	CASSVVNTEAFF
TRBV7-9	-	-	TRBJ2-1	TGTGCCAGCAGCTCCACCCGGGACTTTTATGAGCAGTTCTTC	CASSSTRDFYEQFF
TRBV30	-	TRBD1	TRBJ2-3	TGTGCCTGGAGTTGGGACAGGGGGTCAGATACGCAGTATTTT	CAWSWDRGSDTQYF
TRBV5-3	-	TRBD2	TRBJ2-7	TGTGCCAGACCGCCTCAGACTAGCTCCGCGTACGAGCAGTACTTC	CARPPQTSSAYEQYF
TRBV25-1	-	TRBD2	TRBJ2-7	TGTGCCAGCAGTAACTCCGGGACTAGCGTCTACGAGCAGTACTTC	CASSNSGTSVYEQYF
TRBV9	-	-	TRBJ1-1	TGTGCCAGCAGCGTAGGGGGCTACGACACTGAAGCTTTCTTT	CASSVGGYDTEAFF
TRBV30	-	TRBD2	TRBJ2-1	TGTGCCTGGAGTGTTATAGCGGGTTCGAGTGAGCAGTTCTTC	CAWSVIAGSSEQFF
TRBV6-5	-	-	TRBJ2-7	TGTGCCAGCAGTTACTCGATCGGGGGACAGTCCTACGAGCAGTACTTC	CASSYSIGGQSYEQYF
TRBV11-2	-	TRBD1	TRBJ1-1	TGTGCCAGCAGCTGGGGACAGGGTAGTCGCACTGAAGCTTTCTTT	CASSWGQGSRTEAFF
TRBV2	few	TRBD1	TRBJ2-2	TGTGCCAGCAGTGAGTCGCGGACAGGGGGGAACACCGGGGAGCTGTTTTTT	CASSESRTGGNTGELFF
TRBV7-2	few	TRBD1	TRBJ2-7	TGTGCCAGCAGCTCCCAGGACAGGGGGCTCGAGCAGTACTTC	CASSSQDRGLEQYF
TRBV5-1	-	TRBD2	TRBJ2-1	TGCGCCAGCAGCACCGGCCTAAAAGCGGGGGCCTCTTACAATGAGCAGTTCTTC	CASSTGLKAGASYNEQFF
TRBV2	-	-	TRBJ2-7	TGTGCCAGCAGTAACCATGGCGGCGGCAGGGTAGTGTACGAGCAGTACTTC	CASSNHGGGRVVYEQYF
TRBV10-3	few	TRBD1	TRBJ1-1	TGTGCCATCTCAAAGGACAGGGCAGTTTCTGAAGCTTTCTTT	CAISKDRAVSEAFF
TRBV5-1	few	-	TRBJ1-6	TGCGCCAGCAGCTTGGTAGAGGGCGGGTATTCACCCCTCCACTTT	CASSLVEGGYSPLHF
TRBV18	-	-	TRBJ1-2	TGTGCCAGCTCACCACAGGAGCTTGGCTACACCTTC	CASSPQELGYTF
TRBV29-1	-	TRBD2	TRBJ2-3	TGCAGCGTGAAGGGACTAGCGGAAAGCACAGATACGCAGTATTTT	CSVKGLAESTDTQYF
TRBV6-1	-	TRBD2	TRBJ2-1	TGTGCCAGCAGTGTCGTCTTAGCGGGGGGGAACAATGAGCAGTTCTTC	CASSVVLAGGNNEQFF
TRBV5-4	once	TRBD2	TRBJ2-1	TGTGCCAGCAGCTTGCGGGGGGGCTCCTACAATGAGCAGTTCTTC	CASSLRGGSYNEQFF
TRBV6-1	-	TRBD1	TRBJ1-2	TGTGCCAGCAGTGAAGGGGCAGGGGGCATCGGTGGCTACACCTTC	CASSEGAGGIGGYTF
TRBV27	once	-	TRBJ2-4	TGTGCCAGCAGTTTGTCGGTATCAGGCAAAAACATTCAGTACTTC	CASSLSVSGKNIQYF
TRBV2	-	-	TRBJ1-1	TGTGCCAGCAGTGAAGTCAGGGTTCTGAACACTGAAGCTTTCTTT	CASSEVRVLNTEAFF